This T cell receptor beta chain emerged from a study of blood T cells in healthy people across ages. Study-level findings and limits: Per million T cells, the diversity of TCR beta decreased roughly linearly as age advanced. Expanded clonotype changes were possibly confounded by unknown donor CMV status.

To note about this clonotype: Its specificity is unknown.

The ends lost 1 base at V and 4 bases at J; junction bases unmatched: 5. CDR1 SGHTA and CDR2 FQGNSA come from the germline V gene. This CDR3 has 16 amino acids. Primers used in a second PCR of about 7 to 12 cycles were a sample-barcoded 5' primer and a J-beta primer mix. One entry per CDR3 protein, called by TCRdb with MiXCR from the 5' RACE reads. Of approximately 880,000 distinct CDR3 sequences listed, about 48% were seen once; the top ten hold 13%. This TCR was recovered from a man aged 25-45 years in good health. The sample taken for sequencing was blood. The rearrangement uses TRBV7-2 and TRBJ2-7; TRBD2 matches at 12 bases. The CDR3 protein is CASSLDLAGGPYEQYF. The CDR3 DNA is TGTGCCAGCAGCTTAGATCTAGCGGGAGGGCCATACGAGCAGTACTTC.